This T cell receptor beta chain was observed in a study of beta chain features in type 1 diabetes. Regarding the study as a whole: Shortening of TCRB CDR3s, moderate but significant, appeared in all four CD4+ subsets of Type 1 diabetes patients.

This CDR3 spans 11 amino acids. The V and J ends lost 7 bases and 6 bases, in that order; junction bases with no gene match: 5. The germline V gene has CDR1 SQVTM and CDR2 ANQGSEA. Cell sorting via CD45RO/CCR7/CD25/CD127/CD95/CD27 was performed to obtain CD4+ naive, central memory, regulatory and stem cell-like memory cells. On this clone itself: Its antigen remains unknown.

Expressed TCRB transcripts were sequenced, since all the RNA that had been isolated was reverse transcribed. Sequencing used immunoSEQ multiplex PCR; TCRdb keeps in-frame clones, though not all of them. The data contain over 14,000 clones, more than 70% of them singletons. The clonotype was recovered from a young woman with type 1 diabetes. Sequencing input: stem cell memory CD4+ T cells from blood. The J gene is TRBJ1-2, the V gene TRBV29-1, with TRBD1 matching over 7 bases. CDR3 nucleotides: TGCAGCGGAGACAGGGATAATGGCTACACCTTC. This codes for CSGDRDNGYTF. Complete variable domain (other parts from reference TRBV29-1 and TRBJ1-2): SAVISQKPSRDICQRGTSLTIQCQVDSQVTMMFWYRQQPGQSLTLIATANQGSEATYESGFVIDKFPISRPNLTFSTLTVSNMSPEDSSIYLCSGDRDNGYTFGSGTRLTVV.